Listed here is a single T cell receptor beta chain. Its specific antigen is unknown. Per-base quality was not reported, and no clone a single base away is much larger than it. The data are from a study of T cell responses to AZD1222 COVID-19 vaccine (dated by TCRdb to the early 2020s). About the study as a whole: A total of just over 230 trial participants underwent TCR sequencing, of whom about 210 had received two doses of AZD1222 and approximately 25 had received two doses of the MenACWY control vaccine. Trial participants were enrolled by age into 18-55, 56-69 and 70-plus year subgroups, with roughly 150, 30 and 60 TCR-sequenced participants respectively. Beyond this particular receptor, the publication reports: After two AZD1222 doses, both the breadth and the depth of spike-specific TCRs were significantly higher than at day 0 and than in MenACWY recipients. Reportedly, almost half of the unique spike-specific TCRs recognized epitopes lying outside the regions that are mutated in the B.1.351 and B.1.1.7 variants. In the small 56-69-year group, the increase in depth fell short of significance, most likely because of low power. Vaccine-associated CD4 TCRs spanned the whole spike protein, with dominant responses in regions 160-218 and 743-854. Because no day 14 peak-response samples were available, repertoires were characterized only after the peak T cell response. Conclusions about previously exposed vaccinees are limited because only six or seven AZD1222 recipients were SARS-CoV-2 seropositive at baseline. Participants were mostly white British, with more females than males. The authors suggested clonal diversity may have been underestimated.

In the paper's terms, the time point label means: about 28 days (+/-7) after the second vaccine dose. AZD1222 recipients with second doses at about 4 weeks or about 12 weeks were pooled, because spike-specific TCR depth and breadth did not differ between schedules. Vaccinee samples came from UK trials COV001 and COV002, including a single-blind randomized controlled phase 2/3 trial of AZD1222 (ChAdOx1 nCoV-19) in healthy adults. Trial participant PBMC samples were collected at day 0 and day 28 after the second dose for TCRbeta chain sequencing. The CDR3 measures 16 amino acids from cysteine to phenylalanine. The sequence is cut down to CDR3 DNA, 48 bases in frame from base 1. CDR1 and CDR2, looked up from the germline V gene (reference sequence), are WNHNN and SYGVQD. The germline ends are 13 bases apart after V is trimmed by 0 bases and J by 7 bases. The CDR3 regions of human TCRbeta chains were analyzed by immunosequencing. The study's processing was this. TCRs in the repertoires were matched against a reference library of SARS-CoV-2-specific TCRs that had been generated with the MIRA antigen-specificity platform. Breadth meant the fraction of unique TCRs that were SARS-CoV-2-associated, whereas depth meant the fraction of total T cells that were SARS-CoV-2-associated. Using the MIRA data, every spike-specific TCR was mapped to the spike region that the TCR reacted to and assigned to either a CD4 or a CD8 class. Log10-transformed breadth and depth values were compared by one-way ANOVA with Sidak's multiple comparisons tests. In its TCRdb copy, this immuneACCESS table keeps in-frame sequences only and misses some clones. Where compared with another copy, unresolved V genes explain less than half of these, and the others have no known cause. D and trimming were read from the DNA, whereas the V and J calls and clone size are those reported in that table. The sample contains 85,000 to 90,000 clones, about 89% of them found a single time. The top ten clones comprise about 5% of the sample.

Rearrangement joined TRBV10-1 to TRBJ1-6; the D gene is possibly TRBD1, with 5 bases matching. The material was peripheral blood, obtained 28 days after the second AZD1222 dose. This clonotype was obtained from an adult who received the AZD1222 COVID-19 vaccine. The nucleotide sequence is given as TGCGCCAGCAGTGAGTCCGACAGTTGCGTGAATTCACCCCTCCACTTT. Translated, this is CASSESDSCVNSPLHF.